The 32 T cell receptor beta chains listed next were all sequenced from one sample in a study of shared clonotypes between healthy human individuals. The table came from immunoSEQ multiplex PCR; TCRdb's copy has only in-frame clones and leaves some out. The sample carries some 790,000 clones, 55% to 80% recorded once. Sequencing was carried out using memory CD4+ T cells sorted from blood. Described subset: CD45RA-negative fraction. The receptors here all came from a woman younger than 45 in good health.

This sequence joins TRBV30 and TRBJ1-1; no firm D call. Looked up from germline, CDR1 is GTSNPN and CDR2 is SVGIG (reference sequence). This CDR3 comprises 14 residues. V lost 5 bases and J lost 1, with 14 bases in between. CDR3 sequence: CAWLTPPANTEAFF. In DNA form, the CDR3 reads TGTGCCTGGTTGACCCCTCCAGCGAACACTGAAGCTTTCTTT.

This clone was seen only a few times. V and J are TRBV2 and TRBJ2-2, with TRBD2 matching 12 bases. Germline assignment: CDR1 SNHLY and CDR2 FYNNEI. V dropped 10 bases and J dropped 5; count of bases not matched to a gene: 17. The CDR3 totals 18 residues. This CDR3 reads CATPRVGTSGRWTGELFF. In nucleotides, the CDR3 is TGTGCCACTCCTCGGGTGGGAACTAGCGGGAGGTGGACCGGGGAGCTGTTTTTT.

A single count supports this clone. The chain links TRBV5-1 to TRBJ2-1; D is unclear. The CDR3 covers 17 residues. Deletions cut 2 bases from V and 9 bases from J, with 24 bases between. CDR1 is SGHRS and CDR2 is YFSETQ in the germline V gene. CDR3 in DNA: TGCGCCAGCAGCTTAATTAAAAGGACGGCCTCGGCTGGTGAGCAGTTCTTC. Translated, it gives CASSLIKRTASAGEQFF.

This sequence joins TRBV19 and TRBJ1-3; 7 bases fit TRBD1. This CDR3 region has 14 residues. Germline values: CDR1 LNHDA, CDR2 SQIVND (reference sequence). V shed 7 bases, J shed 4 bases, and the junction held 7 bases outside the gene matches. CDR3 region: CASKEQGTGNTIYF. The CDR3 nucleotides are TGTGCCAGTAAAGAACAGGGGACAGGAAACACCATATATTTT.

V and J are TRBV2 and TRBJ1-5; D is possibly TRBD1 (6 bases). CDR1 is SNHLY, CDR2 FYNNEI, per germline. The CDR3 is 15 residues long. Between the trimmed V and J ends, which lost 6 bases and 0 bases, there was a span of 12 bases. The CDR3 sequence: CASSAGGHSNQPQHF. The CDR3 DNA reads as TGTGCCAGCAGCGCGGGGGGCCATAGCAATCAGCCCCAGCATTTT.

The rearrangement uses TRBV6-5 and TRBJ2-5; TRBD1 agrees at 7 bases. V was pared by 5 bases and J by 4 bases, with 7 bases of the junction left unmatched. This CDR3 spans 14 amino acids. CDR1 and CDR2 from the germline V gene are MNHEY and SVGAGI. The CDR3 DNA reads TGTGCCAGCAGTACAGGGGACGGGGCAGAGACCCAGTACTTC. Its protein product is CASSTGDGAETQYF.

CDR3 nucleotide sequence: TGCGCCAGCAGCTTGGACAGGGGAAACGAAAAACTGTTTTTT. It yields the protein CASSLDRGNEKLFF. V usage is TRBV5-1 and J usage is TRBJ1-4; 7 nucleotides align to TRBD1. CDR1 and CDR2 (germline): SGHRS, YFSETQ. The CDR3 spans 14 residues. V lost 0 bases to trimming and J lost 8 bases; unmatched junction nucleotides: 4.

Details on this clone: Other DNA sequences in this sample translate to the same CDR3. J is TRBJ2-2 and V is TRBV6-1; TRBD1 agrees at 9 bases. The CDR3 is made up of 15 amino acids. Trimming removed 3 bases from V and 2 bases from J; junction bases left unmatched: 1. From germline, CDR1 is MNHNS and CDR2 SASEGT. In DNA, the CDR3 is TGTGCCAGCAGTGAGGACAGGGGTAACACCGGGGAGCTGTTTTTT. Protein product: CASSEDRGNTGELFF.

A remark on this clone: Other DNA sequences from this sample encode an identical CDR3 as well. The chain carries TRBV30 and TRBJ2-7; D remains ambiguous. The V and J ends lost 0 bases and 7 bases respectively, with 13 bases between them. Germline assignment: CDR1 GTSNPN and CDR2 SVGIG (reference sequence). The length of the CDR3 is 13 residues. The CDR3 DNA is TGTGCCTGGAGTGTATGGTTGGCAAGGGAGCAGTACTTC. Translating it yields CAWSVWLAREQYF.

This chain links TRBV15 with TRBJ1-2; D might be TRBD1 (6 bases). CDR1 LNHNV and CDR2 YYDKDF come from the germline V gene (reference sequence). Trimming pared 0 bases from V and 6 bases from J, leaving 11 bases between. The CDR3 has 14 amino acids. CDR3 amino acids: CATSRDGGLDGYTF. The CDR3, as DNA: TGTGCCACCAGCAGAGATGGGGGGCTGGATGGCTACACCTTC. The whole variable domain, remainder taken from reference TRBV15 and TRBJ1-2, is DAMVIQNPRYQVTQFGKPVTLSCSQTLNHNVMYWYQQKSSQAPKLLFHYYDKDFNNEADTPDNFQSRRPNTSFCFLDIRSPGLGDTAMYLCATSRDGGLDGYTFGSGTRLTVV.

Only one count was recorded for this clone. V usage is TRBV5-1 and J usage is TRBJ2-1; possibly TRBD2 for D (5 bases). Germline lookup yields CDR1 SGHRS and CDR2 YFSETQ. V shed 7 bases and J shed 0 bases, with 14 bases lying between them. The CDR3 is 15 amino acids. The CDR3 sequence is CASSTEGASYNEQFF. The CDR3 DNA sequence: TGCGCCAGCTCAACCGAGGGTGCCTCCTACAATGAGCAGTTCTTC.

The chain joins TRBV30 to TRBJ2-6; TRBD1 matches 7 bases. There are 18 residues in the CDR3. Germline CDR1 reads GTSNPN; CDR2 reads SVGIG (reference sequence). J was trimmed by 3 bases and V by 2 bases; bases with no gene match: 13. This CDR3 reads CAWSSGQANRGGANVLTF. The CDR3 region has the DNA TGTGCCTGGAGTTCTGGACAGGCTAACAGAGGTGGGGCCAACGTCCTGACTTTC.

The rearrangement joins TRBV4-1 to TRBJ2-1, with D perhaps matching TRBD2 (6 bases). The CDR3 sequence is 17 residues long. V was cut by 3 bases and J by 0 bases, with 15 bases left in between. In germline, CDR1 is MGHRA, CDR2 YSYEKL. The CDR3 DNA sequence: TGCGCCAGCAGCCAGGCATTAGCGGTTAGCTCCTACAATGAGCAGTTCTTC. Translated, it gives CASSQALAVSSYNEQFF.

V is TRBV6-1 and J is TRBJ2-1; 14 bases fit TRBD2. V lost 3 bases and J lost 7; bases outside the gene matches: 5. The germline V gene encodes CDR1 MNHNS and CDR2 SASEGT. The CDR3 length is 16 residues. CDR3 sequence reads: CASSDRGLAGVNEQFF. CDR3 bases: TGTGCCAGCAGTGATAGGGGACTAGCGGGAGTAAATGAGCAGTTCTTC.

This chain connects TRBV27 to TRBJ1-1; the D gene is possibly TRBD1 (5 bases). The CDR3 spans 14 residues. Trimming pared 8 bases from V and 4 bases from J, leaving 17 bases between. Looked up from germline, CDR1 is MNHEY and CDR2 is SMNVEV (reference sequence). As DNA, the CDR3 is TGTGCCAGCCTCAGTCGGGGCTACGGCACTGAAGCTTTCTTT. Translation: CASLSRGYGTEAFF.

The CDR3 here is CASSPPGRGHGYTF. The CDR3 DNA reads TGTGCCAGCAGTCCCCCCGGCAGGGGGCATGGCTACACCTTC. The rearrangement uses TRBV27 and TRBJ1-2; 8 bases are a match to TRBD1. CDR1 and CDR2 (germline): MNHEY, SMNVEV (reference sequence). This CDR3 has 14 amino acids. Trimming cost V 5 bases and J 6 bases; bases outside gene matches: 8.

The chain links TRBV5-6 to TRBJ2-7; 11 nucleotides line up with TRBD2. The CDR3 totals 16 residues. Germline V gene lookup returns CDR1 SGHDT and CDR2 YYEEEE. With 0 bases clipped from V and 5 bases from J, the junction kept 7 bases outside the gene matches. CDR3 sequence: CASSLGPLAGGNEQYF. The CDR3 DNA reads as TGTGCCAGCAGCTTGGGCCCCTTAGCGGGAGGGAACGAGCAGTACTTC.

J is TRBJ2-2 and V is TRBV19; 8 nucleotides line up with TRBD2. CDR3 length: 17 residues. Germline trimming cut 5 bases from V and 6 bases from J; bases unmatched to any gene: 14. In germline, CDR1 is LNHDA, CDR2 SQIVND (reference sequence). The CDR3 coding sequence is TGTGCCAGTAGTTCGGGACTAGGCTCGGGTGTCGCCGGGGAGCTGTTTTTT. Translated, it gives CASSSGLGSGVAGELFF. The full variable domain, rest sourced from reference TRBV19 and TRBJ2-2, is DGGITQSPKYLFRKEGQNVTLSCEQNLNHDAMYWYRQDPGQGLRLIYYSQIVNDFQKGDIAEGYSVSREKKESFPLTVTSAQKNPTAFYLCASSSGLGSGVAGELFFGEGSRLTVL.

As to this clone: This could be a read error, since a much larger clone is one nucleotide away. This CDR3 is also generated by other DNA sequences in the sample. The chain joins TRBV28 to TRBJ2-6, with a tentative D call TRBD2 (7 bases). The CDR3 contains 15 residues. Trimming left V 6 bases short and J 4 bases short, with 13 bases between. In germline, CDR1 is MDHEN, CDR2 SYDVKM. The CDR3 sequence is CASRARGAGANVLTF. The CDR3 nucleotides are TGTGCCAGCAGGGCCCGGGGGGCGGGGGCCAACGTCCTGACTTTC.

V is TRBV19 and J is TRBJ1-2; D not resolved. V was shortened by 3 bases and J by 2 bases, with 10 bases between the two germline ends. Germline CDR1 reads LNHDA; CDR2 reads SQIVND (reference sequence). The CDR3 is 14 amino acids. CDR3 sequence: CASSMTGVNYGYTF. The CDR3 DNA reads TGTGCCAGTAGTATGACGGGAGTAAACTATGGCTACACCTTC.

This chain joins TRBV7-9 and TRBJ2-7, with D possibly TRBD2 on 5 matching bases. V was clipped by 1 base and J by 7 bases, with 11 bases between them. The CDR3 spans 13 residues. CDR1 is SEHNR, CDR2 FQNEAQ, per germline (reference sequence). CDR3: CASSLGRVLEQYF. In DNA form, the CDR3 reads TGTGCCAGCAGCTTAGGGCGGGTCCTTGAGCAGTACTTC.

The rearrangement uses TRBV7-8 and TRBJ2-5, with TRBD2 matching 15 bases. Trimming took 4 bases from V and 2 from J; bases not matched to a gene: 11. Germline values: CDR1 SGHVS, CDR2 FQNEAQ. The CDR3 loop spans 19 amino acids. The CDR3 here is CASSSHPGLAGGWQETQYF. DNA for the CDR3: TGTGCCAGCAGCTCTCACCCGGGACTAGCGGGAGGTTGGCAAGAGACCCAGTACTTC.

The gene calls are TRBV28 and TRBJ1-2; TRBD1 might be the D (5 bases). Germline V gives CDR1 MDHEN, CDR2 SYDVKM. The CDR3 contains 15 residues. Deletions cut 6 bases from V and 5 bases from J, with 19 bases between. The CDR3 loop is CASSSPGTLEYGYTF. The CDR3 DNA reads TGTGCCAGCAGCTCCCCCGGGACGCTTGAATATGGCTACACCTTC.

This chain links TRBV19 with TRBJ2-7; D possibly corresponds to TRBD2 (7 bases). The CDR3 runs 14 residues. Looked up from germline, CDR1 is LNHDA and CDR2 is SQIVND (reference sequence). V lost 6 bases, J lost 2 bases, and 14 bases lay in between. The CDR3 loop is CASRGGGGTYEQYF. CDR3 DNA sequence: TGTGCCAGTAGGGGAGGGGGAGGCACCTACGAGCAGTACTTC.

Turning to this clone: Within the sample, other DNA sequences also encode this same CDR3. The chain is built from TRBV7-6 and TRBJ1-1; possible D gene TRBD1, 6 bases. Trimming took 0 bases from V and 3 from J, leaving 8 bases between them. CDR1 and CDR2 (germline): SGHVS, FNYEAQ. The CDR3 contains 14 residues. The CDR3 bases are TGTGCCAGCAGCTTAGCCGGGGGCTACACTGAAGCTTTCTTT. Translating it yields CASSLAGGYTEAFF.

The genes are TRBV18 and TRBJ1-5; 7 nucleotides line up with TRBD1. Trimming cost V 6 bases and J 6 bases; bases outside gene matches: 11. CDR3 length: 15 amino acids. From germline, CDR1 is KGHSH and CDR2 LQKENI. The CDR3 DNA sequence: TGTGCCAGCTCCGACCAGGGGGGACCGGGTCAGCCCCAGCATTTT. Its protein is CASSDQGGPGQPQHF. Complete variable domain (other parts from reference TRBV18 and TRBJ1-5): NAGVMQNPRHLVRRRGQEARLRCSPMKGHSHVYWYRQLPEEGLKFMVYLQKENIIDESGMPKERFSAEFPKEGPSILRIQQVVRGDSAAYFCASSDQGGPGQPQHFGDGTRLSIL.

This clone was observed a few times. V gene TRBV7-2 combines with J gene TRBJ2-2, with D maybe TRBD2 (6 bases). The CDR3 consists of 14 residues. V was trimmed by 6 bases and J by 3 bases, leaving 11 bases between them. Germline CDR1 SGHTA, CDR2 FQGNSA. This CDR3 is CASSSGSHTGELFF. DNA for the CDR3: TGTGCCAGCAGTTCCGGGAGCCACACCGGGGAGCTGTTTTTT.

This chain connects TRBV4-1 to TRBJ2-7, with a weak D call TRBD1 (6 bases). Trimming shortened V by 2 bases and J by 2 bases, and 13 bases separated the two germline ends. The germline V gene has CDR1 MGHRA and CDR2 YSYEKL. The CDR3 contains 15 residues. The CDR3: CASSQPRAGAYEQYF. CDR3 nucleotide sequence: TGCGCCAGCAGCCAACCTCGGGCAGGGGCCTACGAGCAGTACTTC.

In this sample, this clone turned up many times. The V call is TRBV11-2, the J call TRBJ2-3; TRBD2 agrees at 9 bases. Trimming cost V 1 base and J 5 bases; bases outside gene matches: 7. CDR1 is SGHAT and CDR2 is FQNNGV in the germline V gene. The CDR3 is made up of 16 amino acids. CDR3 sequence (DNA): TGTGCCAGCAGCTTAGGGACTAGCGCCTGGGGAGATACGCAGTATTTT. Encoded protein: CASSLGTSAWGDTQYF.

The gene calls are TRBV5-1 and TRBJ2-7, with TRBD1 as a possible D gene (6 bases). The CDR3 length is 15 residues. V lost 1 base, J lost 6 bases, and 17 bases lay in between. The germline V gene encodes CDR1 SGHRS and CDR2 YFSETQ. The DNA of the CDR3 is TGCGCCAGCAGCTTGTGGGCAGGGGAATGGGTCGAGCAGTACTTC. Its translation is CASSLWAGEWVEQYF. The whole variable domain, filled in from reference TRBV5-1 and TRBJ2-7, reads KAGVTQTPRYLIKTRGQQVTLSCSPISGHRSVSWYQQTPGQGLQFLFEYFSETQRNKGNFPGRFSGRQFSNSRSEMNVSTLELGDSALYLCASSLWAGEWVEQYFGPGTRLTVT.

V and J are TRBV19 and TRBJ1-1; 9 bases map to TRBD1. The V gene's germline CDR1 is LNHDA and CDR2 SQIVND (reference sequence). V lost 1 base to trimming and J lost 5 bases; unmatched junction nucleotides: 11. CDR3 length: 17 residues. The CDR3 reads CASSIGPGQGDWTEAFF. The CDR3 nucleotides are TGTGCCAGTAGTATAGGCCCGGGACAGGGTGATTGGACTGAAGCTTTCTTT.

This clone turned up a few times. This rearrangement joins TRBV6-5 to TRBJ2-7; 7 bases match TRBD2. The CDR3 length is 15 residues. CDR1 and CDR2 (germline): MNHEY, SVGAGI. V gave up 0 bases and J gave up 4 bases; unmatched junction bases: 6. Here the CDR3 reads CASSYSAGVAYEQYF. The CDR3, as DNA: TGTGCCAGCAGTTACTCGGCGGGGGTTGCGTACGAGCAGTACTTC.